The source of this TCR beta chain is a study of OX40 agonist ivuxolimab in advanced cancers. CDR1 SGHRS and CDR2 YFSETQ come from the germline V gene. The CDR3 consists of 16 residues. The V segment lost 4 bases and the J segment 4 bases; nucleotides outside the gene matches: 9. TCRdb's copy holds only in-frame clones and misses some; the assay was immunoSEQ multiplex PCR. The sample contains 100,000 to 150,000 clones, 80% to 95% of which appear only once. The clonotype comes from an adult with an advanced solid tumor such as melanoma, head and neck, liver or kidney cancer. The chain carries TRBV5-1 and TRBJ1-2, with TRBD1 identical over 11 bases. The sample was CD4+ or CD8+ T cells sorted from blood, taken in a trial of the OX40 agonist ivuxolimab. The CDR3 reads CASSPGQGANSYGYTF. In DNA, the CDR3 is TGCGCCAGCAGCCCCGGACAGGGGGCAAATTCCTATGGCTACACCTTC.